A single sample is the source of the 25 T cell receptor beta chains below, sequenced in a study of T cell changes during pregnancy in multiple sclerosis. Produced via immunoSEQ multiplex PCR; TCRdb's table is partial and in-frame only. The sample records about 59,000 clones, 92% being singletons. The source material was peripheral blood, sampled in the first trimester of pregnancy. These TCRs come from a female donor with multiple sclerosis, enrolled in a pregnancy study.

This chain joins TRBV9 and TRBJ2-7, with D tentatively TRBD1 (6 bases). With 2 bases removed from V and 2 bases from J, the gap between germline ends came to 11 bases. This CDR3 spans 14 amino acids. Looked up from germline, CDR1 is SGDLS and CDR2 is YYNGEE. The CDR3 loop is CASSVHGQPYEQYF. CDR3 DNA: TGTGCCAGCAGCGTTCACGGACAGCCCTACGAGCAGTACTTC.

The J gene is TRBJ2-1, the V gene TRBV28; D uncertain. Germline CDR1 and CDR2: MDHEN and SYDVKM. The CDR3 extends over 13 amino acids. V was shortened by 7 bases and J by 3 bases, with 10 bases between the two germline ends. The CDR3 DNA follows: TGTGCCAGCACCAGGTTAAGCTACAATGAGCAGTTCTTC. This codes for CASTRLSYNEQFF.

The V and J genes are TRBV4-3 and TRBJ2-5, with 7 bases fitting TRBD2. The CDR3 totals 15 residues. Germline V gene data show CDR1 as LGHNA and CDR2 as YSLEER. The V gene end was trimmed by 2 bases and the J gene end by 5 bases; junction bases not matched to a gene: 8. CDR3 amino acids: CASSQIASGGETQYF. The CDR3 DNA sequence: TGCGCCAGCAGCCAAATTGCTAGCGGCGGGGAGACCCAGTACTTC.

The chain employs TRBV19 and TRBJ2-1; no reliable D call. This CDR3 spans 16 amino acids. The germline gives CDR1 LNHDA, CDR2 SQIVND (reference sequence). Trimming shortened V by 4 bases and J by 0 bases, and 13 bases separated the two germline ends. CDR3 sequence (DNA): TGTGCCAGTAGTAAGAGAAAGCGTTCCTCCTACAATGAGCAGTTCTTC. This sequence encodes CASSKRKRSSYNEQFF.

This chain uses TRBV7-3 with TRBJ2-3; 11 bases agree with TRBD1. Trimming took 5 bases from V and 3 from J; bases not matched to a gene: 4. The CDR3 covers 15 residues. Germline V gene lookup returns CDR1 SGHTA and CDR2 FQGTGA. CDR3 DNA: TGTGCCAGCAGCGTAGGACAGGGGGCGACAGATACGCAGTATTTT. Translating it yields CASSVGQGATDTQYF. The full variable domain, with the rest looked up from reference TRBV7-3 and TRBJ2-3, is GAGVSQTPSNKVTEKGKYVELRCDPISGHTALYWYRQSLGQGPEFLIYFQGTGAADDSGLPNDRFFAVRPEGSVSTLKIQRTERGDSAVYLCASSVGQGATDTQYFGPGTRLTVL.

This clone was counted once. This sequence joins TRBV29-1 and TRBJ2-3; 12 bases line up with TRBD1. The CDR3 has 17 amino acids. The germline CDR1 and CDR2 sequences are SQVTM and ANQGSEA. The trim removed 3 bases at V and 1 base at J, leaving 8 bases unmatched. The CDR3 DNA is TGCAGCGTTGATAGGGGACAGGGGGCTAGGGGCACAGATACGCAGTATTTT. Protein sequence: CSVDRGQGARGTDTQYF.

The V gene is TRBV28, the J gene TRBJ2-7; TRBD2 agrees at 7 bases. The ends lost 6 bases at V and 2 bases at J; junction bases unmatched: 4. The CDR3 is made up of 13 amino acids. Looked up from germline, CDR1 is MDHEN and CDR2 is SYDVKM. Here the CDR3 reads CASRKSGTYEQYF. In nucleotides, the CDR3 is TGTGCCAGCAGGAAAAGCGGGACCTACGAGCAGTACTTC.

The chain has TRBV28 and TRBJ1-1, with TRBD1 matching 10 bases. The trim removed 2 bases at V and 0 bases at J, leaving 21 bases unmatched. The germline gives CDR1 MDHEN, CDR2 SYDVKM. This CDR3 is 22 amino acids long. CDR3 DNA sequence: TGTGCCAGCAGTTTAATTTCGAGCATTTCCAGCAACGGACAGGGGGTGAACACTGAAGCTTTCTTT. This translates into CASSLISSISSNGQGVNTEAFF.

Points on this clone: Other nucleotide sequences in the sample specify the same CDR3. The chain employs TRBV29-1 and TRBJ2-7; a weak D match, TRBD1 (5 bases). Looked up from germline, CDR1 is SQVTM and CDR2 is ANQGSEA. This CDR3 region has 12 residues. Deletions cut 1 base from V and 1 base from J, with 5 bases between. CDR3 nucleotide sequence: TGCAGCGTTGAAGGACAGTCCTACGAGCAGTACTTC. Translation: CSVEGQSYEQYF.

The chain couples TRBV19 to TRBJ1-1; TRBD1 is a possible D gene (5 bases). V lost 5 bases and J 2 bases, leaving 18 bases between the germline ends. The CDR3 extends over 16 amino acids. CDR1 and CDR2 (germline): LNHDA, SQIVND (reference sequence). The CDR3 DNA is TGTGCCAGTAGTCCGCATTGGGGACTGAGTAACACTGAAGCTTTCTTT. Translated, it gives CASSPHWGLSNTEAFF.

CDR3 sequence reads: CASSPPITDTQYF. In nucleotides, the CDR3 is TGTGCCAGCAGCCCCCCCATCACAGATACGCAGTATTTT. The chain employs TRBV7-9 and TRBJ2-3, with D hard to call. This CDR3 is 13 amino acids long. CDR1 and CDR2 from the germline V gene are SEHNR and FQNEAQ (reference sequence). V was cut by 5 bases and J by 2 bases, with 8 bases left in between. Complete variable domain (other parts from reference TRBV7-9 and TRBJ2-3): DTGVSQNPRHKITKRGQNVTFRCDPISEHNRLYWYRQTLGQGPEFLTYFQNEAQLEKSRLLSDRFSAERPKGSFSTLEIQRTEQGDSAMYLCASSPPITDTQYFGPGTRLTVL.

The genes are TRBV4-3 and TRBJ2-5; possible D gene TRBD1, 5 bases. The germline CDR1 and CDR2 sequences are LGHNA and YSLEER. The ends were cut back, 0 bases at V and 2 bases at J, with 10 bases in the middle. The CDR3 is made up of 15 amino acids. The CDR3 DNA reads TGCGCCAGCAGCCAAGATGTCAGGGAACAAGAGACCCAGTACTTC. As protein: CASSQDVREQETQYF.

V and J are TRBV21-1 and TRBJ2-1; the D call of TRBD2 is as the table states it, not checked on the DNA. TRBV21-1 is noted as a pseudogene. The CDR3 is 14 amino acids. CDR3 region: CAAYRDYPYNEQFF. The CDR3 nucleotides read TGTGCCGCGTACCGGGACTACCCTTACAATGAGCAGTTCTTC.

The chain has TRBV29-1 and TRBJ1-2; TRBD1 matches at 8 bases. The CDR3 extends over 12 amino acids. Germline V gene sequence: CDR1 SQVTM, CDR2 ANQGSEA. Trimming removed 2 bases from V and 7 bases from J; junction bases left unmatched: 3. In nucleotides, the CDR3 is TGCAGCGTTGAACAGGGGGCAGGTGGCTACACCTTC. It is translated as CSVEQGAGGYTF.

This clone was seen only once. The chain uses TRBV10-3 and TRBJ2-1; weak D call: TRBD2 (5 bases). Between the trimmed V and J ends, which lost 1 base and 3 bases, there was a span of 13 bases. The length of the CDR3 is 16 residues. Germline CDR1 is ENHRY and CDR2 is SYGVKD. CDR3 amino acids: CAISELLAGDYNEQFF. The CDR3 DNA follows: TGTGCCATCAGTGAGTTATTGGCGGGCGACTACAATGAGCAGTTCTTC.

The V call is TRBV7-9, the J call TRBJ2-1; 9 nucleotides align to TRBD1. Germline V CDR1 and CDR2: SEHNR, FQNEAQ (reference sequence). The CDR3 runs 13 residues. V shed 5 bases and J 6 bases; nucleotides not matched to a gene: 2. The CDR3 spells CASSVTGGNEQFF. The DNA of the CDR3 is TGTGCCAGCAGCGTGACAGGGGGCAATGAGCAGTTCTTC.

In regard to this clone: Other DNA sequences in the same sample also yield this CDR3. The gene calls are TRBV5-4 and TRBJ2-5; perhaps TRBD2 as D (6 bases). The germline V and J ends were trimmed by 4 bases and 4 bases, with 11 bases remaining between them. The V gene's germline CDR1 is SGHNT and CDR2 YYREEE (reference sequence). CDR3 length: 13 amino acids. CDR3 DNA: TGTGCCAGCAGCCCCGTGGGGGGAGAGACCCAGTACTTC. Protein: CASSPVGGETQYF.

The chain combines TRBV7-9 with TRBJ2-5, with TRBD2 matching over 7 bases. V shed 5 bases, J shed 5 bases, and the junction held 14 bases outside the gene matches. The CDR3 sequence is 16 residues long. CDR1 is SEHNR, CDR2 FQNEAQ, per germline (reference sequence). The CDR3 loop is CASSPSLGLFGETQYF. The CDR3 bases are TGTGCCAGCAGCCCCAGCCTGGGACTATTTGGGGAGACCCAGTACTTC.

This sequence joins TRBV29-1 and TRBJ2-5; TRBD1 matches 8 bases. Trimming took 5 bases from V and 4 from J; bases not matched to a gene: 9. This CDR3 has 14 amino acids. CDR1 is SQVTM, CDR2 ANQGSEA, per germline. CDR3 sequence: CSVQPGQASETQYF. Written as DNA, the CDR3 is TGCAGCGTTCAGCCGGGACAGGCATCAGAGACCCAGTACTTC.

V and J are TRBV19 and TRBJ1-2, with 11 bases that match TRBD1. In germline, CDR1 is LNHDA, CDR2 SQIVND (reference sequence). The junction had 12 bases not matched to a gene; V was cut back by 5 bases and J by 1 base. The CDR3 contains 18 residues. The CDR3 here is CASSPGAGTGGFNYGYTF. The CDR3 DNA reads as TGTGCCAGTAGTCCCGGTGCCGGGACAGGGGGGTTTAACTATGGCTACACCTTC.

This clone showed up just once. Here the CDR3 DNA reads TGCAGCGTTGATGCCCAGGGTGAATCCTACGAGCAGTACTTC. Translating gives CSVDAQGESYEQYF. V is TRBV29-1 and J is TRBJ2-7, with D perhaps matching TRBD1 (5 bases). Between the trimmed V and J ends, which lost 3 bases and 1 base, there was a span of 13 bases. The CDR3 totals 14 residues. Germline CDR1 reads SQVTM; CDR2 reads ANQGSEA.

The chain combines TRBV4-1 with TRBJ1-1; TRBD1 aligns across 9 bases. Germline V gives CDR1 MGHRA, CDR2 YSYEKL. This CDR3 has 14 residues. The V gene end was trimmed by 1 base and the J gene end by 11 bases; junction bases not matched to a gene: 8. Here the CDR3 DNA reads TGCGCCAGCAGCCAAGCGACAGGGGGAGTAGAGGCTTTCTTT. It is translated as CASSQATGGVEAFF.

This clone was seen more than once but under ten times. This chain uses TRBV10-2 with TRBJ1-1, with 9 bases identical to TRBD1. Germline loops: CDR1 WSHSY, CDR2 SAAADI. The CDR3 sequence is 13 residues long. V was pared by 6 bases and J by 2 bases, with 1 base of the junction left unmatched. CDR3 sequence (DNA): TGCGCCAGCAGGGACAGGGGAAACACTGAAGCTTTCTTT. This gives the protein CASRDRGNTEAFF.

The rearrangement links TRBV20-1 to TRBJ2-7; TRBD2 might be the D (5 bases). The V end was cut by 3 bases, the J end by 7 bases, with 7 bases between. CDR1 is DFQATT and CDR2 is SNEGSKA in the germline V gene (reference sequence). The CDR3 has 10 residues. CDR3 protein: CSASQREQYF. CDR3 coding DNA: TGCAGTGCTAGCCAGCGGGAGCAGTACTTC.

The gene calls are TRBV9 and TRBJ2-7, with TRBD2 identical over 8 bases. V gave up 4 bases and J gave up 3 bases; unmatched junction bases: 6. The length of the CDR3 is 14 residues. Germline CDR1 is SGDLS and CDR2 is YYNGEE. In DNA, the CDR3 is TGTGCCAGCAGCCCCATTGCGGGGGGCTACGAGCAGTACTTC. Protein: CASSPIAGGYEQYF.